Each of the 32 T cell receptor beta chains below was sequenced from the same sample in a study of shared T cell receptors in the human thymus (dated by TCRdb to about 2021). The method behind the library was the immunoSEQ multiplex PCR assay. TCRdb took over this immuneACCESS table, retaining in-frame rearrangements with V and J assigned. Such tables are incomplete; in checked studies, under half of the missing clones stem from an unresolved V gene, and the remainder is unexplained. The sample table shows some 720,000 clones, and roughly 90% are seen once. 0.0085% to 0.012% of the sample is in the top ten clones. The same sample was also studied in work on human thymus T cells.

Sequenced sample: thymocytes. These receptors were taken from a boy under two years old with a congenital heart defect. Donor details come from another sample of the same person, matched by shared clones.

The J gene is TRBJ2-1, the V gene TRBV6-1, with D unresolved. V was shortened by 8 bases and J by 8 bases, with 13 bases between the two germline ends. The V gene's germline CDR1 is MNHNS and CDR2 SASEGT. CDR3 length: 12 amino acids. Written as DNA, the CDR3 is TGTGCCAGCTATAGCCCTCCTCATGAGCAGTTCTTC. Translating it yields CASYSPPHEQFF.

The chain employs TRBV15 and TRBJ1-5; D perhaps matches TRBD1 (6 bases). Per germline, CDR1 LNHNV and CDR2 YYDKDF (reference sequence). V gave up 6 bases and J gave up 9 bases, with 21 bases separating them. The CDR3 extends over 15 amino acids. The CDR3 DNA sequence: TGTGCCACCAGAGGGAGAGGGGGGGCTGGGCGGCCCCAGCATTTT. Translated: CATRGRGGAGRPQHF.

CDR3 protein: CASSLAGGSTDTQYF. CDR3 nucleotide sequence: TGCGCCAGCAGCTTGGCGGGCGGGAGCACAGATACGCAGTATTTT. The chain couples TRBV5-1 to TRBJ2-3; TRBD2 is a possible D gene (5 bases). Germline CDR1 reads SGHRS; CDR2 reads YFSETQ. The CDR3 has 15 amino acids. V lost 0 bases to trimming and J lost 0 bases, with 8 bases between them.

The rearrangement uses TRBV29-1 and TRBJ1-4; D is possibly TRBD1 (6 bases). V shed 4 bases and J shed 3 bases, with 15 bases lying between them. Germline CDR1 SQVTM, CDR2 ANQGSEA. The CDR3 covers 15 residues. This chain's CDR3 is CSVVVRGFSNEKLFF. Written as DNA, the CDR3 is TGCAGCGTTGTGGTCAGGGGCTTCTCTAATGAAAAACTGTTTTTT.

V and J are TRBV27 and TRBJ2-7, with 7 bases aligning to TRBD1. Germline loops: CDR1 MNHEY, CDR2 SMNVEV (reference sequence). J lost 3 bases, V lost 0 bases, and 8 bases had no gene match. This CDR3 has 16 residues. The DNA for the CDR3 is TGTGCCAGCAGTTTATCGACAGGGCAGGTGAGCTACGAGCAGTACTTC. Its translation: CASSLSTGQVSYEQYF.

The chain uses TRBV29-1 and TRBJ2-5; D possibly corresponds to TRBD1 (5 bases). Trimming took off 6 bases at V and 3 bases at J, with 11 bases between the two ends. CDR1 is SQVTM and CDR2 is ANQGSEA in the germline V gene. The length of the CDR3 is 12 residues. CDR3 sequence (DNA): TGCAGCGTGCGCCAGGGAAAAGAGACCCAGTACTTC. This codes for CSVRQGKETQYF.

The genes are TRBV7-2 and TRBJ2-2; D unclear. This CDR3 is 13 amino acids long. The V and J ends lost 1 base and 4 bases respectively, with 4 bases between them. Germline values: CDR1 SGHTA, CDR2 FQGNSA. The CDR3: CASSLDRTGELFF. Written as DNA, the CDR3 is TGTGCCAGCAGCTTAGATCGCACCGGGGAGCTGTTTTTT.

The rearrangement links TRBV2 to TRBJ2-5, with TRBD1 identical over 10 bases. V dropped 6 bases and J dropped 5; count of bases not matched to a gene: 6. Germline V gene lookup returns CDR1 SNHLY and CDR2 FYNNEI. CDR3 length: 14 amino acids. CDR3: CASSGGTGVETQYF. CDR3 bases: TGTGCCAGCAGCGGCGGGACAGGGGTGGAGACCCAGTACTTC.

The chain is built from TRBV27 and TRBJ1-4; D unclear. This CDR3 comprises 13 residues. Germline V lookup: CDR1 MNHEY, CDR2 SMNVEV (reference sequence). V was pared by 4 bases and J by 8 bases, with 11 bases between. CDR3 bases: TGTGCCAGCAGTTCCGGGGTCCCAGAAAAACTGTTTTTT. Its translation is CASSSGVPEKLFF. The whole variable domain, filled in from reference TRBV27 and TRBJ1-4, reads EAQVTQNPRYLITVTGKKLTVTCSQNMNHEYMSWYRQDPGLGLRQIYYSMNVEVTDKGDVPEGYKVSRKEKRNFPLILESPSPNQTSLYFCASSSGVPEKLFFGSGTQLSVL.

V usage is TRBV25-1 and J usage is TRBJ2-7, with 9 bases lining up with TRBD1. Germline values: CDR1 MGHDK, CDR2 SYGVNS. The CDR3 has 16 residues. The V gene end was trimmed by 8 bases and the J gene end by 0 bases; junction bases not matched to a gene: 11. As DNA, the CDR3 is TGTGCCAGCGGCCCCCAAAGACAGGGGGACTCCTACGAGCAGTACTTC. Protein product: CASGPQRQGDSYEQYF.

The chain couples TRBV15 to TRBJ2-4; 13 bases fit TRBD2. Germline-derived CDR1 and CDR2 are LNHNV and YYDKDF (reference sequence). There are 17 residues in the CDR3. Trimming cost V 5 bases and J 7 bases; bases outside gene matches: 11. CDR3 region: CATSPRTSGSSGNIQYF. The CDR3 coding sequence is TGTGCCACCAGCCCCCGGACTAGCGGGAGTAGTGGGAACATTCAGTACTTC.

The chain couples TRBV2 to TRBJ1-6; D not resolved. The CDR3 spans 13 residues. Trimming stripped 6 bases from V and 7 bases from J, with 10 bases between. CDR1 is SNHLY and CDR2 is FYNNEI in the germline V gene. This CDR3 is CASRLMRNSPLHF. The CDR3 DNA is TGTGCCAGCAGATTAATGCGCAATTCACCCCTCCACTTT.

J is TRBJ2-1 and V is TRBV5-1; 15 bases agree with TRBD2. Germline V gene data show CDR1 as SGHRS and CDR2 as YFSETQ. After removal of 4 bases from V and 8 bases from J, the junction contained 4 bases not matched to a gene. This CDR3 has 15 amino acids. CDR3 coding DNA: TGCGCCAGCAGCAAAGGACTAGCGGGAGGGGATGAGCAGTTCTTC. Its translation is CASSKGLAGGDEQFF.

In nucleotides, the CDR3 is TGTGCCAGTAGTATAGGACAGGGAGGTGGAAACACCATATATTTT. Translating it yields CASSIGQGGGNTIYF. The J gene is TRBJ1-3, the V gene TRBV19; 7 bases fit TRBD1. Germline V gives CDR1 LNHDA, CDR2 SQIVND (reference sequence). The CDR3 loop spans 15 amino acids. J was trimmed by 3 bases and V by 1 base; bases with no gene match: 3.

V gene TRBV4-3 combines with J gene TRBJ2-7, with a weak D call TRBD1 (6 bases). The CDR3 is 16 amino acids. CDR1 and CDR2 (germline): LGHNA, YSLEER. With 3 bases removed from V and 6 bases from J, the gap between germline ends came to 21 bases. CDR3 loop: CASSQKTSDRLAEQYF. The CDR3 DNA follows: TGCGCCAGCAGCCAGAAGACCTCTGACAGGTTGGCCGAGCAGTACTTC.

V is TRBV6-5 and J is TRBJ2-3; the D gene is possibly TRBD2 (5 bases). The CDR3 is made up of 14 amino acids. Germline V CDR1 and CDR2: MNHEY, SVGAGI. Trimming shortened V by 11 bases and J by 0 bases, and 15 bases separated the two germline ends. CDR3 coding DNA: TGTGCCGCACGAAGAAGGACTAGCACAGATACGCAGTATTTT. Its protein product is CAARRRTSTDTQYF.

This rearrangement joins TRBV30 to TRBJ2-7; a weak D match, TRBD2 (6 bases). The CDR3 contains 20 residues. Germline V CDR1 and CDR2: GTSNPN, SVGIG (reference sequence). The ends were cut back, 3 bases at V and 5 bases at J, with 35 bases in the middle. The CDR3 sequence is CAWSSPIPGREPNDPHEQYF. CDR3 bases: TGTGCCTGGAGCTCGCCGATCCCGGGGCGGGAACCCAACGACCCCCACGAGCAGTACTTC. Based on the CDR3 plus reference TRBV30 and TRBJ2-7, the full variable domain is SQTIHQWPATLVQPVGSPLSLECTVEGTSNPNLYWYRQAAGRGLQLLFYSVGIGQISSEVPQNLSASRPQDRQFILSSKKLLLSDSGFYLCAWSSPIPGREPNDPHEQYFGPGTRLTVT.

Comment on this clone: Germline and junction disagree at one end, which may indicate a read error. The chain uses TRBV30 and TRBJ1-1; the D is unclear. The CDR3 contains 14 residues. Germline lookup yields CDR1 GTSNPN and CDR2 SVGIG (reference sequence). Here the CDR3 DNA reads TGTGCCCGGAGTGTGAGGCGACCGTCACGAGAAGCTTTCTTT. This codes for CARSVRRPSREAFF.

V gene TRBV27 combines with J gene TRBJ2-1; 8 bases are shared with TRBD2. The V segment lost 5 bases and the J segment 7 bases; nucleotides outside the gene matches: 7. This CDR3 contains 14 residues. Germline V CDR1 and CDR2: MNHEY, SMNVEV (reference sequence). The CDR3 DNA is TGTGCCAGCAGTAAATCGGGACTAGATAATGAGCAGTTCTTC. Translated, it gives CASSKSGLDNEQFF.

This chain joins TRBV5-8 and TRBJ1-1, with D tentatively TRBD1 (5 bases). Trimming removed 0 bases from V and 3 bases from J, with 15 bases in between. CDR1 SGHTS and CDR2 YDEGEE come from the germline V gene. This CDR3 region has 16 residues. Here the CDR3 DNA reads TGTGCCAGCAGCTTGGGTCCCGGACAACCCCACACTGAAGCTTTCTTT. It codes for CASSLGPGQPHTEAFF.

This clone was seen a few times. The V call is TRBV19, the J call TRBJ1-4, with 8 bases identical to TRBD1. Unmatched junction bases numbered 6, after V lost 5 bases and J lost 7 bases. CDR3 length: 14 amino acids. Germline CDR1 reads LNHDA; CDR2 reads SQIVND (reference sequence). The CDR3 sequence is CASSRTGFGEKLFF. The CDR3 nucleotides read TGTGCCAGTAGTCGGACAGGGTTTGGTGAAAAACTGTTTTTT.

The genes are TRBV2 and TRBJ1-5; no definite D call. In germline, CDR1 is SNHLY, CDR2 FYNNEI. With 5 bases removed from V and 0 bases from J, the gap between germline ends came to 11 bases. The CDR3 consists of 15 residues. CDR3 coding DNA: TGTGCCAGCAGTACCGAGAGATATAGCAATCAGCCCCAGCATTTT. Protein: CASSTERYSNQPQHF. The full variable domain, rest sourced from reference TRBV2 and TRBJ1-5, is EPEVTQTPSHQVTQMGQEVILRCVPISNHLYFYWYRQILGQKVEFLVSFYNNEISEKSEIFDDQFSVERPDGSNFTLKIRSTKLEDSAMYFCASSTERYSNQPQHFGDGTRLSIL.

V and J are TRBV30 and TRBJ2-1; tentatively, D is TRBD2 (6 bases). The germline V gene encodes CDR1 GTSNPN and CDR2 SVGIG (reference sequence). The CDR3 has 14 residues. The V end lost 8 bases, the J end lost 0 bases, and 14 bases lay between the germline ends. This CDR3 reads CAGLAASSYNEQFF. In DNA, the CDR3 is TGTGCCGGATTAGCGGCATCCTCCTACAATGAGCAGTTCTTC.

The rearrangement links TRBV4-1 to TRBJ2-7; 8 positions match TRBD1. Germline-derived CDR1 and CDR2 are MGHRA and YSYEKL. The CDR3 has 16 amino acids. Losses at the gene ends were 0 bases for V and 4 bases for J; bases not matched to a gene: 8. The DNA for the CDR3 is TGCGCCAGCAGCCAAGATTTGAGACAGGGGTTATACGAGCAGTACTTC. Translated, it gives CASSQDLRQGLYEQYF.

The rearrangement links TRBV5-8 to TRBJ1-5, with a tentative D call TRBD1 (5 bases). The germline V gene has CDR1 SGHTS and CDR2 YDEGEE. CDR3 size: 17 residues. V gave up 1 base and J gave up 6 bases, with 20 bases separating them. DNA for the CDR3: TGTGCCAGCAGCTTGACCCAAGGACAACGCAGGTGTCAGCCCCAGCATTTT. Translating gives CASSLTQGQRRCQPQHF.

This clone occurred once. The rearrangement links TRBV12-5 to TRBJ2-1; D gene ambiguous. Germline V gene sequence: CDR1 LGHNT, CDR2 FRNRAP. This CDR3 has 13 amino acids. Deletions cut 4 bases from V and 0 bases from J, with 4 bases between. CDR3 amino acids: CASGSGSYNEQFF. In DNA form, the CDR3 reads TGTGCTAGTGGTTCAGGCTCCTACAATGAGCAGTTCTTC.

The V gene is TRBV19, the J gene TRBJ2-7; 7 nucleotides align to TRBD1. J lost 3 bases, V lost 4 bases, and 9 bases had no gene match. This CDR3 is built from 15 residues. The germline CDR1 and CDR2 sequences are LNHDA and SQIVND (reference sequence). The CDR3 here is CASSTSTGTNYEQYF. In DNA form, the CDR3 reads TGTGCCAGTAGTACCTCGACAGGGACAAACTACGAGCAGTACTTC.

The chain employs TRBV4-1 and TRBJ2-7, with a tentative D call TRBD2 (6 bases). Per germline, CDR1 MGHRA and CDR2 YSYEKL. This CDR3 region has 15 residues. Trimming removed 4 bases from V and 1 base from J, with 14 bases in between. The CDR3 reads CASSRNAGTSYEQYF. Here the CDR3 DNA reads TGCGCCAGCAGCCGCAATGCGGGGACGTCCTACGAGCAGTACTTC.

The chain joins TRBV11-2 to TRBJ1-1; D gene ambiguous. This CDR3 is built from 16 residues. Trimming stripped 2 bases from V and 3 bases from J, with 16 bases between. The germline CDR1 and CDR2 sequences are SGHAT and FQNNGV. The CDR3 loop is CASSLRRSGLDTEAFF. The CDR3 bases are TGTGCCAGCAGCTTAAGAAGATCGGGGTTGGACACTGAAGCTTTCTTT. Full variable domain (outside the CDR3, taken from reference TRBV11-2 and TRBJ1-1): EAGVAQSPRYKIIEKRQSVAFWCNPISGHATLYWYQQILGQGPKLLIQFQNNGVVDDSQLPKDRFSAERLKGVDSTLKIQPAKLEDSAVYLCASSLRRSGLDTEAFFGQGTRLTVV.

The chain carries TRBV28 and TRBJ2-3, with 12 bases lining up with TRBD2. The CDR3 spans 21 residues. From germline, CDR1 is MDHEN and CDR2 SYDVKM. V was clipped by 5 bases and J by 1 base; unmatched bases: 19. The CDR3 reads CASSGPFLGSGTSGRTDTQYF. The CDR3 nucleotides are TGTGCCAGCAGTGGGCCCTTTCTTGGATCCGGGACTAGCGGGCGCACAGATACGCAGTATTTT.

The chain joins TRBV13 to TRBJ2-7; TRBD1 matches at 9 bases. J lost 2 bases, V lost 4 bases, and 6 bases had no gene match. Germline V CDR1 and CDR2: PRHDT, FYEKMQ (reference sequence). The CDR3 extends over 15 amino acids. The DNA of the CDR3 is TGTGCCAGCAGCTCCGACAGGGGGGCCACCTACGAGCAGTACTTC. Its protein is CASSSDRGATYEQYF. The entire variable domain, with the rest obtained from reference TRBV13 and TRBJ2-7, is as follows: AAGVIQSPRHLIKEKRETATLKCYPIPRHDTVYWYQQGPGQDPQFLISFYEKMQSDKGSIPDRFSAQQFSDYHSELNMSSLELGDSALYFCASSSDRGATYEQYFGPGTRLTVT.

The chain uses TRBV19 and TRBJ2-7; TRBD2 agrees at 10 bases. The CDR3 totals 19 residues. Germline V CDR1 and CDR2: LNHDA, SQIVND (reference sequence). Losses at the gene ends were 3 bases for V and 5 bases for J; bases not matched to a gene: 19. The CDR3 coding sequence is TGTGCCAGTAGTATTAGCCGGCTAGCGGGAGAGTCTTGTTTCGACGAGCAGTACTTC. Amino acid sequence: CASSISRLAGESCFDEQYF.